The 6 T cell receptor beta chains below come from one sample, sequenced in a study of cytomegalovirus exposure and HLA in healthy donors (dated by TCRdb to 2016 to 2017). The library was produced with the immunoSEQ multiplex PCR assay. TCRdb holds this immuneACCESS table with in-frame rearrangements only. Some clones are missing; in checked studies, unresolved V genes explain under half, and the rest has no known cause. The table for this sample lists about 120,000 clones; roughly 84% of them were counted only once. Of the sample, roughly 2% falls within the top ten clones. The material sequenced was PBMCs. These receptors were collected from a woman aged 25 to 39 in good health and CMV-seronegative.

The sample holds a few counts of this clone. This sequence joins TRBV7-2 and TRBJ2-7, with a weak D call TRBD1 (5 bases). In germline, CDR1 is SGHTA, CDR2 FQGNSA. The CDR3 runs 12 residues. V was pared by 5 bases and J by 12 bases, with 17 bases between. CDR3 residues: CASSPEGRGRYF. DNA of the CDR3: TGTGCCAGCAGCCCGGAAGGTAGGGGAAGGTACTTC.

The rearrangement joins TRBV19 to TRBJ2-7; possible D gene TRBD1, 5 bases. Trimming cost V 5 bases and J 6 bases, with 14 bases left between them. Per germline, CDR1 LNHDA and CDR2 SQIVND (reference sequence). The CDR3 totals 13 residues. In DNA, the CDR3 is TGTGCCAGTAGTCCCCTCCAGGGATCCGAGCAGTACTTC. Its protein product is CASSPLQGSEQYF.

The rearrangement links TRBV5-1 to TRBJ1-2; 10 bases align to TRBD1. CDR3 length: 17 amino acids. CDR1 and CDR2 from the germline V gene are SGHRS and YFSETQ. The junction had 13 bases not matched to a gene; V was cut back by 4 bases and J by 4 bases. The CDR3 bases are TGCGCCAGCAGCCCCCGAGGGACAGGGGTAAATTCCTATGGCTACACCTTC. The encoded protein is CASSPRGTGVNSYGYTF.

The chain carries TRBV30 and TRBJ2-5; 8 nucleotides line up with TRBD2. Germline V gene data show CDR1 as GTSNPN and CDR2 as SVGIG (reference sequence). The CDR3 runs to 15 residues. V was pared by 3 bases and J by 2 bases, with 8 bases of the junction left unmatched. In nucleotides, the CDR3 is TGTGCCTGGAGGGTCTCCGGGGGGGCTCAAGAGACCCAGTACTTC. Protein sequence: CAWRVSGGAQETQYF.

The chain joins TRBV30 to TRBJ1-2; D perhaps matches TRBD1 (6 bases). The CDR3 loop spans 15 amino acids. V lost 0 bases, J lost 2 bases, and 13 bases lay in between. The germline gives CDR1 GTSNPN, CDR2 SVGIG (reference sequence). In DNA form, the CDR3 reads TGTGCCTGGAGTGTGTCTAGGCAGGGGAACTATGGCTACACCTTC. It specifies CAWSVSRQGNYGYTF.

Only a few counts were recorded for this clone. The gene calls are TRBV6-5 and TRBJ1-4, with 7 bases identical to TRBD1. Germline V gene lookup returns CDR1 MNHEY and CDR2 SVGAGI. Germline trimming cut 5 bases from V and 5 bases from J; bases unmatched to any gene: 5. This CDR3 is built from 14 residues. This CDR3 reads CASSRADRNEKLFF. Here the CDR3 DNA reads TGTGCCAGCAGTCGAGCGGACAGGAATGAAAAACTGTTTTTT.